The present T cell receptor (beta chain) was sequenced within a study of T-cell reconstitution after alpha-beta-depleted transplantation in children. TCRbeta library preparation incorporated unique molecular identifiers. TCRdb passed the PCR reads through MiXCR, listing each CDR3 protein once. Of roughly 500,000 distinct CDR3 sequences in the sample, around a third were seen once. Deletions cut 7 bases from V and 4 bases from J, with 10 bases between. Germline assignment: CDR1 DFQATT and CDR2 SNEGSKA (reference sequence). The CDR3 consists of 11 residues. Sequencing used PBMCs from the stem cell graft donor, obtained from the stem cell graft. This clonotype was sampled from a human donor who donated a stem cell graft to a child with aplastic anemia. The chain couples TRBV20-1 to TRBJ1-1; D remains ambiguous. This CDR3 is CSGRFGTEAFF. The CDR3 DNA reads TGCAGTGGGCGGTTTGGCACTGAAGCTTTCTTT.